One TCR beta chain is described in this entry. The source of the sample is a study of control samples from healthy donors and cancer patients. Data came from immunoSEQ multiplex PCR; TCRdb stores just in-frame clones and leaves some out. Of 150,000 or so clones in the sample, under 95% were seen once. This clonotype originated in a man in his late teens or twenties in good health. Sequencing was performed on blood.

The CDR3 loop reads CASSRGTEDGYTF. As DNA, the CDR3 is TGTGCCAGCTCACGCGGGACGGAAGATGGCTACACCTTC. The rearrangement joins TRBV18 to TRBJ1-2, with a tentative D call TRBD1 (5 bases). Germline CDR1 and CDR2: KGHSH and LQKENI. This CDR3 spans 13 amino acids. Trimming left V 4 bases short and J 6 bases short, with 12 bases between.